This TCR beta chain was documented in a study of control samples from healthy donors and cancer patients. This clone has only one observation. Assay used: immunoSEQ multiplex PCR; TCRdb lists only in-frame clones, some missing. The table records 100,000 to 150,000 clones, roughly 90% of them present only once. The trim removed 2 bases at V and 2 bases at J, leaving 6 bases unmatched. Germline lookup yields CDR1 LGHDT and CDR2 YNNKEL (reference sequence). This CDR3 is built from 15 residues. The chain carries TRBV3-1 (or the pseudogene TRBV3-2) and TRBJ2-7; 7 nucleotides align to TRBD2. The specimen was blood. This receptor was obtained from a young man in good health. The CDR3 DNA sequence: TGTGCCAGCAGCCAAACGGGAACTAGCGCCTACGAGCAGTACTTC. This gives the protein CASSQTGTSAYEQYF.